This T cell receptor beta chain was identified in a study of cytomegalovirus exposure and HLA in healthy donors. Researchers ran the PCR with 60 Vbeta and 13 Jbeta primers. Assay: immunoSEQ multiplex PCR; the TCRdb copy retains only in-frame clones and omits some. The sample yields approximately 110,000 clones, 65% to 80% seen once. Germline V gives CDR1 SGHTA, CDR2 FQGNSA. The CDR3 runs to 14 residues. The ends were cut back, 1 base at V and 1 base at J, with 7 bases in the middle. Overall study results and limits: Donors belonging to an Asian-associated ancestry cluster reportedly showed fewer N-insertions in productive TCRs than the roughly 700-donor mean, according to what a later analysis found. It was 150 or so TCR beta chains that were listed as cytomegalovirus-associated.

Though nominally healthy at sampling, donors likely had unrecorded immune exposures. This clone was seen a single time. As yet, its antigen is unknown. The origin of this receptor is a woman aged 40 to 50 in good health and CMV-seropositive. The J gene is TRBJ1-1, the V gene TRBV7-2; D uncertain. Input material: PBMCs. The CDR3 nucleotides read TGTGCCAGCAGCTTAGGGGCCGCGAACACTGAAGCTTTCTTT. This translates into CASSLGAANTEAFF.